Listed below are T cell receptor beta chains from one sample, sequenced in a study of beta chain features in type 1 diabetes. Repertoires were generated with immunoSEQ multiplex PCR, while TCRdb's copy carries only in-frame clones and drops some. Seen here are 200,000 to 300,000 clones, roughly 10% observed once, and the top ten hold about 0.018%. Sequencing input: naive CD4+ T cells from blood. Every receptor here comes from a man younger than 45 with type 1 diabetes. The CDR3 runs from the conserved cysteine through the conserved F or W. The D gene is left open where the match is weak. Clone size is not always given. Where it is, it says once, few, many or a class for expanded clones.

abundance: NA
v_gene: TRBV5-1
j_gene: TRBJ1-1
d_gene: NA
CDR3aa: CASSEELVTEAFF
CDR3nt: TGCGCCAGCAGCGAGGAATTGGTCACTGAAGCTTTCTTT

abundance: few
v_gene: TRBV11-2
j_gene: TRBJ2-4
d_gene: NA
CDR3aa: CASSLAGRGLSKNIQYF
CDR3nt: TGTGCCAGCAGCTTAGCTGGCAGGGGTTTAAGCAAAAACATTCAGTACTTC

abundance: NA
v_gene: TRBV6-1
j_gene: TRBJ1-5
d_gene: NA
CDR3aa: CASGDSGRVGPQHF
CDR3nt: TGTGCCAGCGGAGACTCTGGGAGGGTCGGGCCCCAGCATTTT

abundance: few
v_gene: TRBV30
j_gene: TRBJ1-6
d_gene: NA
CDR3aa: CAWKARRGSPLHF
CDR3nt: TGTGCCTGGAAAGCGAGAAGAGGGTCACCCCTCCACTTT

abundance: NA
v_gene: TRBV7-2
j_gene: TRBJ2-5
d_gene: TRBD1
CDR3aa: CASNRDRQETQYF
CDR3nt: TGTGCCAGCAATCGGGACAGACAAGAGACCCAGTACTTC

abundance: NA
v_gene: TRBV7-2
j_gene: TRBJ2-1
d_gene: NA
CDR3aa: CASSPRGPQANEQFF
CDR3nt: TGTGCCAGCAGCCCCAGAGGGCCCCAGGCCAATGAGCAGTTCTTC

abundance: few
v_gene: TRBV18
j_gene: TRBJ2-1
d_gene: TRBD1
CDR3aa: CASSLNRDSYNEQFF
CDR3nt: TGTGCCAGCTCATTAAACCGGGACAGCTACAATGAGCAGTTCTTC

abundance: few
v_gene: TRBV28
j_gene: TRBJ2-5
d_gene: NA
CDR3aa: CASSLTGRRETQYF
CDR3nt: TGTGCCAGCAGTTTGACAGGTCGAAGGGAGACCCAGTACTTC

abundance: NA
v_gene: TRBV27
j_gene: TRBJ2-1
d_gene: TRBD2
CDR3aa: CASTLWGGLVGEQFF
CDR3nt: TGTGCCAGCACTTTATGGGGAGGACTAGTAGGGGAGCAGTTCTTC

abundance: NA
v_gene: TRBV6-6
j_gene: TRBJ1-6
d_gene: NA
CDR3aa: CASRGYGETLASPLHF
CDR3nt: TGTGCCAGCAGAGGATACGGGGAGACTCTGGCTTCACCCCTCCACTTT

abundance: few
v_gene: TRBV2
j_gene: TRBJ2-7
d_gene: TRBD1
CDR3aa: CASRIRDRGYEQYF
CDR3nt: TGTGCCAGCAGAATAAGGGACAGGGGCTACGAGCAGTACTTC

abundance: few
v_gene: TRBV30
j_gene: TRBJ1-3
d_gene: NA
CDR3aa: CALISGNTIYF
CDR3nt: TGTGCCTTAATCTCTGGAAACACCATATATTTT

abundance: NA
v_gene: TRBV5-1
j_gene: TRBJ2-5
d_gene: NA
CDR3aa: CASSLSPGSETQYF
CDR3nt: TGCGCCAGCAGCCTCTCCCCGGGGTCGGAGACCCAGTACTTC

abundance: NA
v_gene: TRBV28
j_gene: TRBJ2-4
d_gene: TRBD1
CDR3aa: CASRLTGDIQYF
CDR3nt: TGTGCCAGCAGGCTGACAGGGGACATTCAGTACTTC

abundance: few
v_gene: TRBV19
j_gene: TRBJ1-1
d_gene: TRBD1
CDR3aa: CASGQGTGTEAFF
CDR3nt: TGTGCCAGTGGACAGGGGACGGGCACTGAAGCTTTCTTT

abundance: few
v_gene: TRBV5-1
j_gene: TRBJ1-2
d_gene: TRBD1
CDR3aa: CASSRTGDGYTF
CDR3nt: TGCGCCAGCAGCAGGACAGGGGATGGCTACACCTTC

abundance: NA
v_gene: TRBV29-1
j_gene: TRBJ2-6
d_gene: NA
CDR3aa: CSVEEGAYSGANVLTF
CDR3nt: TGCAGCGTTGAGGAGGGCGCCTACTCTGGGGCCAACGTCCTGACTTTC

abundance: few
v_gene: TRBV28
j_gene: TRBJ2-1
d_gene: TRBD2
CDR3aa: CASTPGGAAVNEQFF
CDR3nt: TGTGCCAGCACCCCCGGGGGGGCTGCTGTCAATGAGCAGTTCTTC

abundance: NA
v_gene: TRBV2
j_gene: TRBJ1-2
d_gene: NA
CDR3aa: CASTPQEAASSF
CDR3nt: TGTGCCAGCACTCCTCAAGAGGCAGCTTCCTCCTTC

abundance: few
v_gene: TRBV7-9
j_gene: TRBJ2-3
d_gene: NA
CDR3aa: CASSLEGRGADTQYF
CDR3nt: TGTGCCAGCAGCTTAGAGGGGCGGGGTGCAGATACGCAGTATTTT